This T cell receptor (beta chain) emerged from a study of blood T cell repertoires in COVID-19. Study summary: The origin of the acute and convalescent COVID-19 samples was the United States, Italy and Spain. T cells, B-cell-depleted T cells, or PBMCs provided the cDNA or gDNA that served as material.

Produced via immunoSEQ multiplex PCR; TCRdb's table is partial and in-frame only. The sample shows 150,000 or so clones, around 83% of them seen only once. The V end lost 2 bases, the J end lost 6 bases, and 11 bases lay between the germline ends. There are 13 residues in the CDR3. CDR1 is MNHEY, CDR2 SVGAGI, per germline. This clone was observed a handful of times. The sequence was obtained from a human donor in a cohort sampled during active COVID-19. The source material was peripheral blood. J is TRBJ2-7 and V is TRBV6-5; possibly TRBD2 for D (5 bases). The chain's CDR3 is CASSYSGRGEQYF. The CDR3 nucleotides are TGTGCCAGCAGTTACAGCGGCCGGGGCGAGCAGTACTTC.